Presented here are 29 T cell receptor beta chains from one specimen sequenced in a study of T-cell memory formation after mild COVID-19. TCRdb reanalysed the 5' RACE reads using MiXCR and keeps one entry per CDR3 protein. The repertoire includes around 200,000 distinct CDR3 sequences, roughly 30% of them detected once, and over 10% sits in the top ten. Sequencing was carried out using PBMCs or a T cell subset sorted from them (not recorded which). Receptors originate from an adult woman who had mild COVID-19 (a few samples of this study predate the infection). Cell type and time point are not known.

V is TRBV27 and J is TRBJ2-3; D uncertain. Trimming shortened V by 6 bases and J by 2 bases, and 12 bases separated the two germline ends. This CDR3 comprises 14 residues. CDR1 MNHEY and CDR2 SMNVEV come from the germline V gene (reference sequence). The CDR3 protein is CASSRGLDTDTQYF. CDR3 DNA sequence: TGTGCCAGCAGCCGAGGCCTGGACACAGATACGCAGTATTTT.

This clonotype has only a few counts. The V and J genes are TRBV20-1 and TRBJ1-5, with 7 bases fitting TRBD1. Germline-derived CDR1 and CDR2 are DFQATT and SNEGSKA (reference sequence). After removal of 1 base from V and 1 base from J, the junction contained 4 bases not matched to a gene. This CDR3 has 15 amino acids. The CDR3 reads CSARGGGGSNQPQHF. In nucleotides, the CDR3 is TGCAGTGCTAGAGGAGGGGGCGGGAGCAATCAGCCCCAGCATTTT.

This clonotype was seen a few times. V is TRBV29-1 and J is TRBJ1-2, with D unresolved. Germline CDR1 is SQVTM and CDR2 is ANQGSEA. The CDR3 loop spans 12 amino acids. V was clipped by 4 bases and J by 5 bases, with 11 bases between them. Here the CDR3 DNA reads TGCAGCGTTGGCGACAAGTCATATGGCTACACCTTC. This encodes CSVGDKSYGYTF. Full variable domain (missing parts from reference TRBV29-1 and TRBJ1-2): SAVISQKPSRDICQRGTSLTIQCQVDSQVTMMFWYRQQPGQSLTLIATANQGSEATYESGFVIDKFPISRPNLTFSTLTVSNMSPEDSSIYLCSVGDKSYGYTFGSGTRLTVV.

This clonotype was observed a handful of times. The chain couples TRBV5-1 to TRBJ1-2; D is perhaps TRBD1 (5 bases). This CDR3 spans 14 amino acids. Looked up from germline, CDR1 is SGHRS and CDR2 is YFSETQ. Trimming took 0 bases from V and 3 from J, leaving 9 bases between them. CDR3 sequence reads: CASSLVTGDYGYTF. In DNA, the CDR3 is TGCGCCAGCAGCTTGGTTACAGGAGACTATGGCTACACCTTC.

This clonotype showed up just a few times. The chain is built from TRBV6-5 and TRBJ2-7; TRBD1 might be the D (6 bases). Germline V lookup: CDR1 MNHEY, CDR2 SVGAGI. V was pared by 7 bases and J by 6 bases, with 19 bases between. The CDR3 is 14 amino acids. The CDR3 is CASTHGRGHSEQYF. The CDR3 coding sequence is TGTGCCAGCACCCATGGCAGGGGACATTCCGAGCAGTACTTC.

The rearrangement links TRBV19 to TRBJ2-1, with 14 bases fitting TRBD2. Trimming removed 0 bases from V and 9 bases from J; junction bases left unmatched: 7. This CDR3 is 17 amino acids long. CDR1 is LNHDA and CDR2 is SQIVND in the germline V gene (reference sequence). The DNA of the CDR3 is TGTGCCAGTAGTATAGAAGTTGGGACTAGCGGGAGCGGTGAGCAGTTCTTC. It specifies CASSIEVGTSGSGEQFF. The whole variable domain, remainder taken from reference TRBV19 and TRBJ2-1, is DGGITQSPKYLFRKEGQNVTLSCEQNLNHDAMYWYRQDPGQGLRLIYYSQIVNDFQKGDIAEGYSVSREKKESFPLTVTSAQKNPTAFYLCASSIEVGTSGSGEQFFGPGTRLTVL.

This clonotype was recorded a few times. V usage is TRBV11-2 and J usage is TRBJ2-3, with 13 nucleotides matching TRBD2. Trimming at V came to 3 bases and at J to 1 base, leaving 1 base not matched to a gene. The germline gives CDR1 SGHAT, CDR2 FQNNGV. The CDR3 totals 16 residues. The CDR3 region has the DNA TGTGCCAGCAGCTTCACTAGCGGGGGGGGCACAGATACGCAGTATTTT. Translated, it gives CASSFTSGGGTDTQYF.

This chain uses TRBV7-2 with TRBJ2-1; 16 nucleotides line up with TRBD2. The CDR3 spans 17 residues. V gave up 4 bases and J gave up 8 bases; unmatched junction bases: 8. From germline, CDR1 is SGHTA and CDR2 FQGNSA. The CDR3 coding sequence is TGTGCCAGCAGCTCCCCGGGACTAGCGGGGGGGCTCTATGAGCAGTTCTTC. This gives the protein CASSSPGLAGGLYEQFF.

This clonotype was picked up a small number of times. The J gene is TRBJ1-5, the V gene TRBV7-8; D is perhaps TRBD1 (5 bases). The germline V gene has CDR1 SGHVS and CDR2 FQNEAQ. This CDR3 contains 15 residues. The V end was cut by 5 bases, the J end by 4 bases, with 15 bases between. The CDR3 DNA is TGTGCCAGCAGCCGGGTGTACGAGGGGAATCAGCCCCAGCATTTT. Protein: CASSRVYEGNQPQHF.

The chain is built from TRBV30 and TRBJ2-7, with 10 positions matching TRBD2. Losses at the gene ends were 3 bases for V and 3 bases for J; bases not matched to a gene: 2. Germline CDR1 and CDR2: GTSNPN and SVGIG (reference sequence). The CDR3 is 13 residues long. The CDR3 sequence: CAWSTSGDYEQYF. CDR3 in DNA: TGTGCCTGGAGCACTAGCGGGGACTACGAGCAGTACTTC.

The rearrangement uses TRBV9 and TRBJ1-2; 9 nucleotides agree with TRBD1. V shed 3 bases and J 3 bases; nucleotides not matched to a gene: 15. This CDR3 contains 18 residues. CDR1 and CDR2 (germline): SGDLS, YYNGEE. CDR3 in DNA: TGTGCCAGCAGCGCGCTACCGGGACAGGGAATTTCGGACTATGGCTACACCTTC. Translating it yields CASSALPGQGISDYGYTF.

This clonotype was found a few times. This chain uses TRBV7-9 with TRBJ2-7; TRBD1 is a possible D gene (5 bases). The CDR3 contains 13 residues. Trimming took off 4 bases at V and 5 bases at J, with 12 bases between the two ends. Germline CDR1 SEHNR, CDR2 FQNEAQ (reference sequence). CDR3 DNA: TGTGCCAGCAGCTCGTTCGGCAGGGACGAGCAGTACTTC. The encoded protein is CASSSFGRDEQYF.

The chain joins TRBV4-1 to TRBJ2-7, with 8 bases matching TRBD1. Germline CDR1 reads MGHRA; CDR2 reads YSYEKL. Trimming removed 2 bases from V and 3 bases from J; junction bases left unmatched: 6. This CDR3 has 15 amino acids. Here the CDR3 DNA reads TGCGCCAGCAGCCAAACGGGACAGGTTGACTACGAGCAGTACTTC. Translated: CASSQTGQVDYEQYF.

This clonotype was picked up a small number of times. V usage is TRBV9 and J usage is TRBJ2-1; D unresolved. Germline assignment: CDR1 SGDLS and CDR2 YYNGEE. CDR3 size: 13 residues. The V and J ends lost 0 bases and 7 bases respectively, with 8 bases between them. The CDR3 loop reads CASSVANLNEQFF. The DNA of the CDR3 is TGTGCCAGCAGCGTAGCGAACTTAAATGAGCAGTTCTTC.

This clonotype has a handful of counts. The V and J genes are TRBV7-9 and TRBJ2-3; D not certain. CDR1 SEHNR and CDR2 FQNEAQ come from the germline V gene (reference sequence). V was cut by 4 bases and J by 1 base, with 12 bases left in between. The CDR3 sequence is 15 residues long. The CDR3 DNA follows: TGTGCCAGCAGCTCCTTGACTCACCGCACAGATACGCAGTATTTT. It is translated as CASSSLTHRTDTQYF.

The CDR3: CASSQVGSQSGYTF. CDR3 sequence (DNA): TGCGCCAGCAGCCAAGTCGGTTCCCAGAGCGGCTACACCTTC. The chain couples TRBV4-3 to TRBJ1-2; D is undetermined. Germline loops: CDR1 LGHNA, CDR2 YSLEER. The CDR3 spans 14 residues. V was cut by 1 base and J by 8 bases, with 14 bases left in between.

For the CDR3, the DNA is TGCGCCAGCAGCTTGGCCCGGGACAGTCGCACTGAAGCTTTCTTT. Translating gives CASSLARDSRTEAFF. The rearrangement joins TRBV5-1 to TRBJ1-1; 7 bases line up with TRBD1. This CDR3 has 15 amino acids. Trimming removed 0 bases from V and 4 bases from J; junction bases left unmatched: 6. In germline, CDR1 is SGHRS, CDR2 YFSETQ.

This clonotype showed up just a few times. The chain combines TRBV20-1 with TRBJ1-4; D perhaps matches TRBD1 (5 bases). V lost 0 bases to trimming and J lost 3 bases, with 11 bases between them. Germline CDR1 is DFQATT and CDR2 is SNEGSKA (reference sequence). The CDR3 loop spans 15 amino acids. This CDR3 reads CSARDQRQSNEKLFF. The DNA of the CDR3 is TGCAGTGCTAGAGATCAAAGACAGTCTAATGAAAAACTGTTTTTT.

This clonotype was seen more than once but under ten times. This rearrangement joins TRBV12-3 or TRBV12-4 to TRBJ2-7; perhaps TRBD1 as D (6 bases). The V and J ends lost 5 bases and 6 bases respectively, with 20 bases between them. The CDR3 is 15 residues long. The CDR3 reads CASSILNRDKFEQYF. The CDR3 DNA sequence: TGTGCCAGCAGTATTTTAAACCGGGACAAATTCGAGCAGTACTTC.

This clonotype was counted between two and nine times. The chain joins TRBV6-5 to TRBJ2-7; TRBD1 matches 12 bases. The CDR3 runs 15 residues. Trimming at V came to 6 bases and at J to 2 bases, leaving 5 bases not matched to a gene. Germline lookup yields CDR1 MNHEY and CDR2 SVGAGI. Written as DNA, the CDR3 is TGTGCCAGCAGGTACCGGGACAGGGGGCCCTACGAGCAGTACTTC. Its protein is CASRYRDRGPYEQYF.

The CDR3 DNA sequence: TGTGCCAGCAGTAAACTAGCGGGGGGTTACAATGAGCAGTTCTTC. Translated: CASSKLAGGYNEQFF. The genes are TRBV12-3 or TRBV12-4 and TRBJ2-1; 12 bases fit TRBD2. V lost 5 bases and J lost 4; bases outside the gene matches: 3. The CDR3 sequence is 15 residues long.

This sequence joins TRBV7-2 and TRBJ1-1; D is uncertain. V dropped 3 bases and J dropped 6 bases, with 8 bases sitting between them. In germline, CDR1 is SGHTA, CDR2 FQGNSA. The CDR3 consists of 12 residues. The CDR3 loop reads CASSFSPPEAFF. In nucleotides, the CDR3 is TGTGCCAGCAGCTTTTCCCCTCCTGAAGCTTTCTTT.

The chain joins TRBV2 to TRBJ2-3; possibly TRBD1 or TRBD2 for D (7 bases each). The germline V gene encodes CDR1 SNHLY and CDR2 FYNNEI. This CDR3 is built from 16 residues. V lost 2 bases to trimming and J lost 3 bases, with 15 bases between them. The CDR3: CASSERGRGRTDTQYF. The CDR3 region has the DNA TGTGCCAGCAGTGAAAGGGGGAGGGGGCGGACAGATACGCAGTATTTT.

The chain joins TRBV3-1 to TRBJ2-3; tentatively, D is TRBD2 (5 bases). Germline loops: CDR1 LGHDT, CDR2 YNNKEL (reference sequence). Trimming took 0 bases from V and 4 from J, leaving 14 bases between them. This CDR3 contains 16 residues. CDR3 nucleotides: TGTGCCAGCAGCCAAGAGGGGAGAGTTAGGGCAGATACGCAGTATTTT. This gives the protein CASSQEGRVRADTQYF.

This clonotype came up a few times. This chain joins TRBV12-3 or TRBV12-4 and TRBJ1-2, with 8 bases matching TRBD1. The CDR3 sequence is 14 residues long. V shed 6 bases and J 2 bases; nucleotides not matched to a gene: 5. The DNA of the CDR3 is TGTGCCAGCAGCAAAAGACAGGGGAACTATGGCTACACCTTC. It codes for CASSKRQGNYGYTF.

V usage is TRBV7-8 and J usage is TRBJ2-3; D may match TRBD1 or TRBD2 (5 bases each). The CDR3 is 13 residues long. Trimming stripped 3 bases from V and 8 bases from J, with 12 bases between. Looked up from germline, CDR1 is SGHVS and CDR2 is FQNEAQ. The CDR3, as DNA: TGTGCCAGCAGCTTCCGGGACGGGGCTACGCAGTATTTT. This encodes CASSFRDGATQYF.

This clonotype was seen a handful of times. V gene TRBV20-1 combines with J gene TRBJ1-2, with 11 bases that match TRBD1. The J segment lost 3 bases and the V segment lost 4 bases, leaving 7 bases of the junction unmatched. Germline V gives CDR1 DFQATT, CDR2 SNEGSKA (reference sequence). The CDR3 is 15 amino acids. The CDR3 protein is CSAMTPGQGDYGYTF. DNA of the CDR3: TGCAGTGCTATGACTCCGGGACAGGGGGACTATGGCTACACCTTC.

This chain joins TRBV6-5 and TRBJ2-7; D call uncertain. The ends were cut back, 6 bases at V and 6 bases at J, with 21 bases in the middle. This CDR3 is built from 15 residues. CDR1 MNHEY and CDR2 SVGAGI come from the germline V gene. CDR3 in amino acids: CASSQLPIPSREQYF. For the CDR3, the DNA is TGTGCCAGCAGCCAGCTACCGATCCCCTCGCGCGAGCAGTACTTC.

In this sample, this clonotype turned up once. This chain connects TRBV3-1 to TRBJ2-7; a weak D match, TRBD1 (5 bases). Germline V CDR1 and CDR2: LGHDT, YNNKEL (reference sequence). V gave up 1 base and J gave up 5 bases, with 12 bases separating them. CDR3 size: 14 residues. The CDR3 DNA sequence: TGTGCCAGCAGCCAAGTCTCAGGGAAGGACGAGCAGTACTTC. It codes for CASSQVSGKDEQYF.